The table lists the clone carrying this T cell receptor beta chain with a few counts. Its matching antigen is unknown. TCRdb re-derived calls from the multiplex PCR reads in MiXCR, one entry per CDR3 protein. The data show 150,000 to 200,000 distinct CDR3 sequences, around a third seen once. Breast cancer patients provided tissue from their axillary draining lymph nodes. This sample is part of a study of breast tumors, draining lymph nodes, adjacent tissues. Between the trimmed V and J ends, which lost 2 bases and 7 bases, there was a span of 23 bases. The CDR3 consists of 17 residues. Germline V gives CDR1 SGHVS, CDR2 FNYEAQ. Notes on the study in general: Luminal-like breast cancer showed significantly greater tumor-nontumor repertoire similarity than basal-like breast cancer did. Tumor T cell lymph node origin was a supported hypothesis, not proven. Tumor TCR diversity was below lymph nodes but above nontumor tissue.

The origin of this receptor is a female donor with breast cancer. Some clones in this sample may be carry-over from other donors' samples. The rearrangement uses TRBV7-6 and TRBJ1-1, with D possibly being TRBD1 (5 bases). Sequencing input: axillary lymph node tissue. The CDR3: CASSLSGLREGRSEAFF. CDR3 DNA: TGTGCCAGCAGCTTATCGGGGTTGCGGGAGGGGAGGAGTGAAGCTTTCTTT.